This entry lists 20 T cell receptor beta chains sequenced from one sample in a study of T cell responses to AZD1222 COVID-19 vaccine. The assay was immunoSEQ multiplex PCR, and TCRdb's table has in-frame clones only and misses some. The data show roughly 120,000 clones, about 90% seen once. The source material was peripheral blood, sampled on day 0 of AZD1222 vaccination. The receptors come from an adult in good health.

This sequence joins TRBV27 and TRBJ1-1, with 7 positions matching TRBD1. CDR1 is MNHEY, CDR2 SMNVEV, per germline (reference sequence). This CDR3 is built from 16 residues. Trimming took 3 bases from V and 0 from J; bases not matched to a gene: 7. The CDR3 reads CASSFLVTGLNTEAFF. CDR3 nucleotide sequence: TGTGCCAGCAGTTTCCTCGTGACAGGGTTGAACACTGAAGCTTTCTTT.

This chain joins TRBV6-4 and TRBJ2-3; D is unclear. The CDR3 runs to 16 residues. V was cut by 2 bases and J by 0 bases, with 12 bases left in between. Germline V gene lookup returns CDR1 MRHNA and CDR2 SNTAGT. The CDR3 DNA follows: TGTGCCAGCAGTGACCGCGGTGGAGCAAGCACAGATACGCAGTATTTT. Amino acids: CASSDRGGASTDTQYF.

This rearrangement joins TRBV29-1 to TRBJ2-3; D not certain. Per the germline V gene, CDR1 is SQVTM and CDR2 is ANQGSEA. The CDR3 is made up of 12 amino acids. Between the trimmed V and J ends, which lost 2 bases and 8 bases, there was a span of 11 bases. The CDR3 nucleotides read TGCAGCGTTGAATACCGGTTAGGTACGCAGTATTTT. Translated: CSVEYRLGTQYF.

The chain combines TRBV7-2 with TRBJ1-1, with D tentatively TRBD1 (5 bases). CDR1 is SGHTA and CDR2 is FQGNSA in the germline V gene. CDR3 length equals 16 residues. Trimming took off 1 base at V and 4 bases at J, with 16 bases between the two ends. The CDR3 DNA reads TGTGCCAGCAGCTTAGACGAGCTGAGGGGAAGCACTGAAGCTTTCTTT. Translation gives CASSLDELRGSTEAFF.

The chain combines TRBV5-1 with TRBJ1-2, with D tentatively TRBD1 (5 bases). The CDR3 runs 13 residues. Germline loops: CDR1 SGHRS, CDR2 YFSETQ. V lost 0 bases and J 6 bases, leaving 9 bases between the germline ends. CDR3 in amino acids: CASSLEGRHGYTF. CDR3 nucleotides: TGCGCCAGCAGCTTGGAGGGACGTCATGGCTACACCTTC.

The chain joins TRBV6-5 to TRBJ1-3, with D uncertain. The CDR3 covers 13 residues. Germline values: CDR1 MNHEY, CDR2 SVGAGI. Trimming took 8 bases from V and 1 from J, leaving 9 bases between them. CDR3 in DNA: TGTGCCAGCTCGGAGAAATCTGGAAACACCATATATTTT. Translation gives CASSEKSGNTIYF.

The CDR3 reads CASTSGRELKAFF. CDR3 nucleotides: TGTGCCAGTACCTCCGGGCGGGAATTGAAAGCTTTCTTT. V and J are TRBV19 and TRBJ1-1, with no clear D. V lost 7 bases and J 9 bases, leaving 18 bases between the germline ends. The CDR3 is 13 amino acids. Germline-derived CDR1 and CDR2 are LNHDA and SQIVND (reference sequence).

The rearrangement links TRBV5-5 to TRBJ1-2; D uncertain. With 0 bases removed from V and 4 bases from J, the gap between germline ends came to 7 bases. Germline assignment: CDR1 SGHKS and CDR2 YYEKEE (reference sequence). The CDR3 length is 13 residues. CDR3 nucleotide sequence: TGTGCCAGCAGCTTGGGTGGATCCTATGGCTACACCTTC. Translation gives CASSLGGSYGYTF.

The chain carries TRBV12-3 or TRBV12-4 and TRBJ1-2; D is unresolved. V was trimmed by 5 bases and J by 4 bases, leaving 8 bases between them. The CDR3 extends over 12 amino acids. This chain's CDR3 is CASSPNSYGYTF. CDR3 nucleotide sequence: TGTGCCAGCAGTCCCAACTCCTATGGCTACACCTTC.

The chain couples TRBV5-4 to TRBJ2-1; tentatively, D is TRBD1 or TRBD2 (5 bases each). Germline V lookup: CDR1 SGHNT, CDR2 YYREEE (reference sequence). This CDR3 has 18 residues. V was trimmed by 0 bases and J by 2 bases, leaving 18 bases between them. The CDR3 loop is CASSLAEGLGDPYNEQFF. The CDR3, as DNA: TGTGCCAGCAGCTTGGCCGAAGGGTTGGGGGACCCCTACAATGAGCAGTTCTTC. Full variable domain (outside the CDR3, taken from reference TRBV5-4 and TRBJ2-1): ETGVTQSPTHLIKTRGQQVTLRCSSQSGHNTVSWYQQALGQGPQFIFQYYREEENGRGNFPPRFSGLQFPNYSSELNVNALELDDSALYLCASSLAEGLGDPYNEQFFGPGTRLTVL.

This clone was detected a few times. In nucleotides, the CDR3 is TGTGCCAGCAGTGCCACAGTCAGAGACTATGGCTACACCTTC. It encodes CASSATVRDYGYTF. The rearrangement links TRBV2 to TRBJ1-2; D ambiguous. The CDR3 consists of 14 residues. The V end lost 4 bases, the J end lost 3 bases, and 12 bases lay between the germline ends. The germline V gene encodes CDR1 SNHLY and CDR2 FYNNEI.

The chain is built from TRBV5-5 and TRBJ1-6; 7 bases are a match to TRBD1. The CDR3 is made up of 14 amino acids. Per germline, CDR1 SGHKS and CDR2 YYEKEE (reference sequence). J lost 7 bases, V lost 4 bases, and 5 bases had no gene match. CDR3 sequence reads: CASSTGTANSPLHF. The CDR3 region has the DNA TGTGCCAGCAGCACCGGGACAGCCAATTCACCCCTCCACTTT.

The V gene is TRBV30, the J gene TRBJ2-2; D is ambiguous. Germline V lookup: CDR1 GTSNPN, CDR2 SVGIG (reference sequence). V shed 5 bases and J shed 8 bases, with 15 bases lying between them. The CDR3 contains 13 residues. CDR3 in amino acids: CAWGSARSGELFF. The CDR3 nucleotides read TGTGCCTGGGGTTCCGCCAGATCTGGGGAGCTGTTTTTT. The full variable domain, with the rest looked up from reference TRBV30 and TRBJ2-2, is SQTIHQWPATLVQPVGSPLSLECTVEGTSNPNLYWYRQAAGRGLQLLFYSVGIGQISSEVPQNLSASRPQDRQFILSSKKLLLSDSGFYLCAWGSARSGELFFGEGSRLTVL.

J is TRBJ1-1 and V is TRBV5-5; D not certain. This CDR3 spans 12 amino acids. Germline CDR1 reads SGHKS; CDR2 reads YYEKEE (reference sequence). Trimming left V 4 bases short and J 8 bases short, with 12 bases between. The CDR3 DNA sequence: TGTGCCAGCAGCCGGACCCCAGCGGAAGCTTTCTTT. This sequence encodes CASSRTPAEAFF.

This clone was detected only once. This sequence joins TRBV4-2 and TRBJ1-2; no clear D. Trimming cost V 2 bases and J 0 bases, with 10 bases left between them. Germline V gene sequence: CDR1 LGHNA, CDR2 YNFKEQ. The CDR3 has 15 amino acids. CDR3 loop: CASSQIGPTNYGYTF. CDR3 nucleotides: TGTGCCAGCAGCCAAATAGGACCGACTAACTATGGCTACACCTTC.

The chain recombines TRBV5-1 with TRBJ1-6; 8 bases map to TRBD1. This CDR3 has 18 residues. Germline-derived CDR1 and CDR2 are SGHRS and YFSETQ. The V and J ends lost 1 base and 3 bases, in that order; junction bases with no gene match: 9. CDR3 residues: CASSLLVPGTGYNSPLHF. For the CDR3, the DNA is TGCGCCAGCAGCTTGCTCGTCCCGGGGACAGGCTATAATTCACCCCTCCACTTT.

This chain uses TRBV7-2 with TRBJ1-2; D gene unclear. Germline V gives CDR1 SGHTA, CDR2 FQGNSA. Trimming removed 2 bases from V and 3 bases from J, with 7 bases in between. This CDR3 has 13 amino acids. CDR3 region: CASSLSGDYGYTF. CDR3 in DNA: TGTGCCAGCAGCTTATCTGGGGACTATGGCTACACCTTC.

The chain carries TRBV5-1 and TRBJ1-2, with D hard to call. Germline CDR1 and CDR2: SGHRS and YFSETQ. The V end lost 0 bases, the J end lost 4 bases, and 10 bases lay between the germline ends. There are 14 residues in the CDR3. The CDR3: CASSLGPAAYGYTF. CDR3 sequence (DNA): TGCGCCAGCAGCTTGGGACCGGCCGCCTATGGCTACACCTTC.

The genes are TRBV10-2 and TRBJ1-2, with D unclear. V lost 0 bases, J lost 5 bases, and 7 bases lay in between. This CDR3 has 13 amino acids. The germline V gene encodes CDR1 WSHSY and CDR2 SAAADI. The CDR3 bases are TGCGCCAGCAGTGAGTCTCGTGGTTATGGCTACACCTTC. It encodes CASSESRGYGYTF.

The CDR3 is CASSLMTGGYNEQFF. The DNA for the CDR3 is TGTGCCAGCAGCTTAATGACAGGGGGGTACAATGAGCAGTTCTTC. The chain couples TRBV11-2 to TRBJ2-1; 9 bases are shared with TRBD1. J lost 4 bases, V lost 2 bases, and 3 bases had no gene match. Germline CDR1 reads SGHAT; CDR2 reads FQNNGV. The CDR3 length is 15 residues.